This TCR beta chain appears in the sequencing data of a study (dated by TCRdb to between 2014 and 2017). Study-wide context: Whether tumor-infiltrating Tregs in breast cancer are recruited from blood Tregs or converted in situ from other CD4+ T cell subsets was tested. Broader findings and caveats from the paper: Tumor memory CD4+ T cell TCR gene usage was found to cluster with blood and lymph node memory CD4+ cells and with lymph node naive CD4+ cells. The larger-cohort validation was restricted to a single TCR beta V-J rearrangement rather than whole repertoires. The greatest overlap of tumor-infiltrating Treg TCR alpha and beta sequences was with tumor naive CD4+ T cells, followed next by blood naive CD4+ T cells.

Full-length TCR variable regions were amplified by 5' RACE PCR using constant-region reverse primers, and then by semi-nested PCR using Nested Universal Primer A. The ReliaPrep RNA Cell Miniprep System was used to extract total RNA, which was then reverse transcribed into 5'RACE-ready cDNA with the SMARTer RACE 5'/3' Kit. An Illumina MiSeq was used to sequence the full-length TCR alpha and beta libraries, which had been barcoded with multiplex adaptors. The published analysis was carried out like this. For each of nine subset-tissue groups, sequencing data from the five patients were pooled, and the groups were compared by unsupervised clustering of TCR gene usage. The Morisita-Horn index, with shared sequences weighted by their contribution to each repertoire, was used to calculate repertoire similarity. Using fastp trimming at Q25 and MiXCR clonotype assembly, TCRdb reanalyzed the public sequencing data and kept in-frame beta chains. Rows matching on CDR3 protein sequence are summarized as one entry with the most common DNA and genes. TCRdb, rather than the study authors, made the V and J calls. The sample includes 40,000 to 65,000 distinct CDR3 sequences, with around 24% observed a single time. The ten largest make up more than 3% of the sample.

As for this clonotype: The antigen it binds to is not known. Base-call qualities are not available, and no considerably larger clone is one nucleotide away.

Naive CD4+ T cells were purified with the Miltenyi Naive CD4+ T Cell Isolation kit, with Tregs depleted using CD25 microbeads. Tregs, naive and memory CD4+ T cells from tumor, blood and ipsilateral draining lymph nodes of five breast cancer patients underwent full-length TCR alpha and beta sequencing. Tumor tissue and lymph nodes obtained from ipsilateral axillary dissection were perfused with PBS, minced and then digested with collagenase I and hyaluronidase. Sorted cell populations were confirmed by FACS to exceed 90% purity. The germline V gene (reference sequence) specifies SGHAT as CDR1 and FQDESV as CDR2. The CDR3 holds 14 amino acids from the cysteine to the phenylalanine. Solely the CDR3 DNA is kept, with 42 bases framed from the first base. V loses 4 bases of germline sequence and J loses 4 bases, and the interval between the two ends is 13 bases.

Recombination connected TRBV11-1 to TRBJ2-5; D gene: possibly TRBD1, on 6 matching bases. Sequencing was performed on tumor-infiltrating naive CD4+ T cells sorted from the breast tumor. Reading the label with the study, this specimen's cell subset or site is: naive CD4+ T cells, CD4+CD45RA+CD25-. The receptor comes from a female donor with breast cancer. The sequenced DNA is TGTGCCAGCAGCTCCGCCCGGACAGCAGAGACCCAGTACTTC. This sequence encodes CASSSARTAETQYF.